These 8 T cell receptor beta chains share one sample of origin, sequenced in a study of T cell changes during pregnancy in multiple sclerosis. TCRdb's copy holds only in-frame clones and misses some; the assay was immunoSEQ multiplex PCR. The table records 40,000 or so clones, about 92% of them present only once. The sample in question was CD8+ T cells from peripheral blood mononuclear cells, obtained in the third trimester of pregnancy. All receptors derive from a female donor with multiple sclerosis, enrolled in a pregnancy study.

The CDR3 DNA sequence: TGCGCCAGCAGCTTGGCTACAGATACGCAGTATTTT. It yields the protein CASSLATDTQYF. The chain combines TRBV5-1 with TRBJ2-3; unclear D gene. Trimming removed 0 bases from V and 3 bases from J, with 2 bases in between. This CDR3 has 12 amino acids. Per germline, CDR1 SGHRS and CDR2 YFSETQ.

The chain is built from TRBV7-4 and TRBJ2-7; 9 bases fit TRBD2. The CDR3 has 17 residues. Germline lookup yields CDR1 SGHVT and CDR2 SQSDAQ. The V gene end was trimmed by 6 bases and the J gene end by 5 bases; junction bases not matched to a gene: 17. CDR3 sequence: CASRTARLAEKNHEQYF. CDR3 nucleotide sequence: TGTGCCAGCAGGACCGCTAGACTAGCGGAGAAAAACCACGAGCAGTACTTC. The full variable domain, rest sourced from reference TRBV7-4 and TRBJ2-7, is GAGVSQSPRYKVAKRGRDVALRCDSISGHVTLYWYRQTLGQGSEVLTYSQSDAQRDKSGRPSGRFSAERPERSVSTLKIQRTEQGDSAVYLCASRTARLAEKNHEQYFGPGTRLTVT.

The J gene is TRBJ1-5, the V gene TRBV2, with TRBD1 as a possible D gene (5 bases). The CDR3 totals 16 residues. Germline CDR1 reads SNHLY; CDR2 reads FYNNEI. Trimming left V 2 bases short and J 1 base short, with 12 bases between. In DNA form, the CDR3 reads TGTGCCAGCAGTGAATTATCAGGGCGCAGCAATCAGCCCCAGCATTTT. Its protein is CASSELSGRSNQPQHF.

V usage is TRBV18 and J usage is TRBJ2-1; 7 nucleotides agree with TRBD1. This CDR3 has 16 residues. Germline V lookup: CDR1 KGHSH, CDR2 LQKENI. The V segment lost 0 bases and the J segment 3 bases; nucleotides outside the gene matches: 5. The CDR3 DNA follows: TGTGCCAGCTCACCACCTTTCGCAGGGGGCTACAATGAGCAGTTCTTC. This codes for CASSPPFAGGYNEQFF.

The V gene is TRBV2, the J gene TRBJ1-3, with 9 bases that match TRBD1. Germline V CDR1 and CDR2: SNHLY, FYNNEI. The V gene end was trimmed by 8 bases and the J gene end by 7 bases; junction bases not matched to a gene: 9. The CDR3 has 14 amino acids. This CDR3 is CASFRGQGRNTIYF. Written as DNA, the CDR3 is TGTGCCAGCTTCCGAGGACAGGGGCGGAACACCATATATTTT.

The chain employs TRBV7-9 and TRBJ1-4, with D tentatively TRBD1 (6 bases). Trimming shortened V by 5 bases and J by 12 bases, and 13 bases separated the two germline ends. CDR1 is SEHNR and CDR2 is FQNEAQ in the germline V gene (reference sequence). The CDR3 loop spans 12 amino acids. The CDR3 sequence: CASSGDRSELFF. CDR3 DNA sequence: TGTGCCAGCAGCGGTGACAGGTCGGAACTGTTTTTT.

V gene TRBV19 combines with J gene TRBJ2-1; D may be TRBD1 (6 bases). Germline values: CDR1 LNHDA, CDR2 SQIVND (reference sequence). V lost 1 base and J lost 2, with 15 bases in between. This CDR3 is built from 17 residues. CDR3 sequence reads: CASSIVGSRDTYNEQFF. The DNA of the CDR3 is TGTGCCAGTAGTATAGTTGGGTCCCGGGACACCTACAATGAGCAGTTCTTC.

The chain recombines TRBV7-9 with TRBJ1-4; D is uncertain. V gave up 5 bases and J gave up 0 bases, with 10 bases separating them. This CDR3 region has 15 residues. CDR1 is SEHNR and CDR2 is FQNEAQ in the germline V gene (reference sequence). The CDR3 region is CASSMTPATNEKLFF. The CDR3 DNA reads as TGTGCCAGCAGCATGACACCTGCAACTAATGAAAAACTGTTTTTT.